This T cell receptor beta chain was retrieved from a study of control samples from healthy donors and cancer patients. The table came from immunoSEQ multiplex PCR; TCRdb's copy has only in-frame clones and leaves some out. Of roughly 190,000 clones in the sample, 90% to 95% are singletons; the top ten hold approximately 1.8%. The CDR3 is made up of 17 amino acids. Germline V lookup: CDR1 SQVTM, CDR2 ANQGSEA. V lost 0 bases to trimming and J lost 0 bases, with 15 bases between them. The V call is TRBV29-1, the J call TRBJ2-1; unclear D gene. Sequenced sample: blood. This clonotype was sampled from a man between 25 and 39 years old in good health. CDR3 sequence: CSVEDPADGYSYNEQFF. CDR3 in DNA: TGCAGCGTTGAAGATCCCGCCGACGGGTACTCCTACAATGAGCAGTTCTTC.